This TCR beta chain appears in the sequencing data of a study of blood T cells in healthy people across ages. General study results and limits: Long-lived donors had more naive CD4+ cells and higher diversity than aged donors.

There are 13 residues in the CDR3. Germline CDR1 reads LGHDT; CDR2 reads YNNKEL (reference sequence). V shed 0 bases and J shed 9 bases, with 9 bases lying between them. Worth noting for this clonotype: Its antigen is undetermined.

Primed by a sample-barcoded 5' primer and a J-beta primer mix, a second PCR proceeded for about 7 to 11 cycles. Carrying 12 random nucleotides, a template-switch adaptor labeled each individual cDNA molecule. Per sample, CDR3-containing paired-end reads numbered at least 2.5 million. TCRdb re-called the 5' RACE reads through MiXCR, storing one row per CDR3 protein. This table holds about 1.1 million distinct CDR3 sequences, about two fifths found once. This TCR was sampled from a man younger than 35 in good health. V is TRBV3-1 and J is TRBJ2-1, with D uncertain. Sequenced: blood. The CDR3 coding sequence is TGTGCCAGCAGCCAAGATTGGAAGGGTGAGCAGTTCTTC. Its translation is CASSQDWKGEQFF.